This TCR beta chain was identified in a study of T-cell memory formation after mild COVID-19. Study results and limitations: Some clones that responded were present in memory (sampled pre-infection), which suggests cross-reactive memory joined. Clones that contracted from day 15 to 85 were balanced CD4/CD8, while later expanders leaned CD4+.

Details on this clonotype: Its antigen is unknown.

MiXCR, run by TCRdb on the 5' RACE reads, gives a single entry per CDR3 protein. The data contain 350,000 to 450,000 distinct CDR3 sequences, roughly 20% of them seen just once; the ten biggest clones take up 7.5% to 9.5%. V gave up 1 base and J gave up 6 bases; unmatched junction bases: 11. CDR3 length: 16 residues. CDR1 SGHNT and CDR2 YYREEE come from the germline V gene (reference sequence). The specimen was PBMCs or a T cell subset sorted from them (not recorded which). V gene TRBV5-4 combines with J gene TRBJ1-2, with TRBD1 matching over 8 bases. The clonotype comes from an adult woman who had mild COVID-19 (a few samples of this study predate the infection). Cell type and time point are not known. The CDR3 nucleotides read TGTGCCAGCAGCTTGAGGGGACAGGCCCTCAGGGATGGCTACACCTTC. Amino acid sequence: CASSLRGQALRDGYTF.